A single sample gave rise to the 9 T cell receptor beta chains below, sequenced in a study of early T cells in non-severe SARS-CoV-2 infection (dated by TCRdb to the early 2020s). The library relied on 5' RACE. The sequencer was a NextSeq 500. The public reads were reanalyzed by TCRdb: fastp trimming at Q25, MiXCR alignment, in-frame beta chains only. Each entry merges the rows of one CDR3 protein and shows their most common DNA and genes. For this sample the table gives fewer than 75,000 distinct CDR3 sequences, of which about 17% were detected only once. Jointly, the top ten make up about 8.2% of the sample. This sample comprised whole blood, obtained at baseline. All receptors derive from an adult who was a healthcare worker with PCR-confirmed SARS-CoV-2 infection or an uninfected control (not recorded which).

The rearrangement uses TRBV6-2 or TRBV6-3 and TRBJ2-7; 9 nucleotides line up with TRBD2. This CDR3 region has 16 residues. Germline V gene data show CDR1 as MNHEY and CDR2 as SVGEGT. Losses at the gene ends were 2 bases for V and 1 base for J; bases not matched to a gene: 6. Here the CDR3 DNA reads TGTGCCAGCAGTTACCCGACGGGACTAGCTTCCTACGAGCAGTACTTC. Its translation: CASSYPTGLASYEQYF.

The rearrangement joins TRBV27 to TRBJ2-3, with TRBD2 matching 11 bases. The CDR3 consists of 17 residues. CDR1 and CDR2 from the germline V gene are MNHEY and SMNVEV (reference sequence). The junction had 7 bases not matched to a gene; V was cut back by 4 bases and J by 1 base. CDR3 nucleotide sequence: TGTGCCAGCAGTTCCAGACTAGCGGGGAGGGGCACAGATACGCAGTATTTT. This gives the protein CASSSRLAGRGTDTQYF.

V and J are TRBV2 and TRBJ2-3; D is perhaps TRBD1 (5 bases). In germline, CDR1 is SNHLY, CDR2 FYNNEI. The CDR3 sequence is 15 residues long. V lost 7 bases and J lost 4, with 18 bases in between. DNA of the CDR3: TGTGCCAGCATCCGTATATCAGGGAACGCAGATACGCAGTATTTT. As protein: CASIRISGNADTQYF.

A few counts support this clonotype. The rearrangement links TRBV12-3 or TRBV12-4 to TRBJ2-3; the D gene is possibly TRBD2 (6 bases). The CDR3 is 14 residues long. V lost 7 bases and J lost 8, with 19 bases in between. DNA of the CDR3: TGTGCCAGCACTGGGGGAGGAGTGCCCGCTACGCAGTATTTT. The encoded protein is CASTGGGVPATQYF.

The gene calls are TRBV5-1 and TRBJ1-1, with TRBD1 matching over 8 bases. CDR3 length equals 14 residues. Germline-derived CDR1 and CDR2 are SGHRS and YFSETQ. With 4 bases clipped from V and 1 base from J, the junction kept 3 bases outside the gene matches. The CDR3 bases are TGCGCCAGCAGCAGGGGACAGGCGAACACTGAAGCTTTCTTT. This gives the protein CASSRGQANTEAFF.

The CDR3 DNA is TGTGCCAGCAGCCTCCCCCGGACAGCCAACACAGATACGCAGTATTTT. This translates into CASSLPRTANTDTQYF. This sequence joins TRBV11-2 and TRBJ2-3; tentatively, D is TRBD1 (6 bases). V lost 5 bases, J lost 2 bases, and 17 bases lay in between. CDR1 SGHAT and CDR2 FQNNGV come from the germline V gene. The CDR3 contains 16 residues. Variable domain in full (rest from reference TRBV11-2 and TRBJ2-3): EAGVAQSPRYKIIEKRQSVAFWCNPISGHATLYWYQQILGQGPKLLIQFQNNGVVDDSQLPKDRFSAERLKGVDSTLKIQPAKLEDSAVYLCASSLPRTANTDTQYFGPGTRLTVL.

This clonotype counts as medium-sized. The CDR3 DNA sequence: TGTGCCAGTATCGCATGGGAAGGACGGTATGAAGCTTTCTTT. It is translated as CASIAWEGRYEAFF. The chain is built from TRBV19 and TRBJ1-1; D unclear. V lost 7 bases to trimming and J lost 7 bases, with 19 bases between them. This CDR3 has 14 residues. Per germline, CDR1 LNHDA and CDR2 SQIVND (reference sequence).

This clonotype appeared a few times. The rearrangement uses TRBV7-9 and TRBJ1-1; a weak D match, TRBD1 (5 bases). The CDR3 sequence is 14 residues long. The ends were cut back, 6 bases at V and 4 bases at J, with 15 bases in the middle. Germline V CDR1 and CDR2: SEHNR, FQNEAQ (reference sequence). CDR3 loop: CASSIQGGSTEAFF. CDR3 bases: TGTGCCAGCAGTATTCAGGGCGGTAGCACTGAAGCTTTCTTT.

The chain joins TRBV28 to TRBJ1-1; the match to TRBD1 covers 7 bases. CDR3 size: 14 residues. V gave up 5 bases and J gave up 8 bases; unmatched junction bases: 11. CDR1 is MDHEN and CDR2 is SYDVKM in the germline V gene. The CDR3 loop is CASSIQGGRREAFF. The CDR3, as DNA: TGTGCCAGCAGTATCCAGGGGGGCCGTCGGGAAGCTTTCTTT.